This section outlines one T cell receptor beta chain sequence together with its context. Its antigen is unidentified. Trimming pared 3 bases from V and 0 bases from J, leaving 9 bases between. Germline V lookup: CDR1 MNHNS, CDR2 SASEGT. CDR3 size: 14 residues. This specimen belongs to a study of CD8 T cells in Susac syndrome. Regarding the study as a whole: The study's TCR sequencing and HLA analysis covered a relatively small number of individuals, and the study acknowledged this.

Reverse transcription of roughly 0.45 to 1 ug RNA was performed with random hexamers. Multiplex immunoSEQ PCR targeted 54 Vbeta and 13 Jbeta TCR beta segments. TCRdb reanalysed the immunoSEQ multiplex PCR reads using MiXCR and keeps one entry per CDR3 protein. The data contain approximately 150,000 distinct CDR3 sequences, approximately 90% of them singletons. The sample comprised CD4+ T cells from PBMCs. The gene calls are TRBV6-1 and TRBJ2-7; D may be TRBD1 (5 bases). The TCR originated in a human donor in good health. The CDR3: CASSDWGFSYEQYF. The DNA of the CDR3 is TGTGCCAGCAGTGATTGGGGCTTCTCCTACGAGCAGTACTTC.